One and the same sample provided the 25 T cell receptor beta chains below, sequenced in a study of blood T cell repertoires in COVID-19. Assay: immunoSEQ multiplex PCR; the TCRdb copy retains only in-frame clones and omits some. This repertoire shows roughly 76,000 clones, 78% found once; its top ten account for 15% to 18%. Sequencing was done on a sample of peripheral blood. The receptors stem from a human donor in a cohort sampled during active COVID-19.

The V call is TRBV5-1, the J call TRBJ2-3; tentatively, D is TRBD1 (6 bases). The CDR3 sequence is 14 residues long. Germline V lookup: CDR1 SGHRS, CDR2 YFSETQ. Deletions cut 2 bases from V and 2 bases from J, with 9 bases between. CDR3 DNA sequence: TGCGCCAGCAGCTTCCGGGACAACACAGATACGCAGTATTTT. This sequence encodes CASSFRDNTDTQYF. Drawing the rest from reference TRBV5-1 and TRBJ2-3, the complete variable domain is KAGVTQTPRYLIKTRGQQVTLSCSPISGHRSVSWYQQTPGQGLQFLFEYFSETQRNKGNFPGRFSGRQFSNSRSEMNVSTLELGDSALYLCASSFRDNTDTQYFGPGTRLTVL.

The chain employs TRBV6-2 or TRBV6-3 and TRBJ2-3; possibly TRBD2 for D (6 bases). V lost 2 bases, J lost 1 base, and 13 bases lay in between. The CDR3 totals 16 residues. CDR1 and CDR2 from the germline V gene are MNHEY and SVGEGT. The CDR3 here is CASSYPPAGGTDTQYF. CDR3 sequence (DNA): TGTGCCAGCAGTTACCCCCCAGCGGGTGGCACAGATACGCAGTATTTT.

In DNA form, the CDR3 reads TGTGCCAGCAGCTCCATTCGGGGACTAGCGGGCCGCACAGATACGCAGTATTTT. Translation gives CASSSIRGLAGRTDTQYF. The gene calls are TRBV28 and TRBJ2-3; TRBD2 aligns across 12 bases. The CDR3 contains 18 residues. After removal of 6 bases from V and 1 base from J, the junction contained 11 bases not matched to a gene. CDR1 and CDR2 (germline): MDHEN, SYDVKM. Using reference TRBV28 and TRBJ2-3 for the parts outside the CDR3, the full variable domain is DVKVTQSSRYLVKRTGEKVFLECVQDMDHENMFWYRQDPGLGLRLIYFSYDVKMKEKGDIPEGYSVSREKKERFSLILESASTNQTSMYLCASSSIRGLAGRTDTQYFGPGTRLTVL.

The rearrangement uses TRBV7-7 and TRBJ2-7; 11 bases are a match to TRBD2. Germline loops: CDR1 SSHAT, CDR2 FNYEAQ (reference sequence). V was pared by 5 bases and J by 4 bases, with 4 bases of the junction left unmatched. CDR3 length: 14 amino acids. The CDR3 loop is CASSLGLAGYEQYF. The CDR3 region has the DNA TGTGCCAGCAGCCTAGGACTAGCGGGTTACGAGCAGTACTTC.

CDR3: CASSVGPDYGYTF. The CDR3 DNA is TGTGCCAGCAGTGTCGGTCCTGACTATGGCTACACCTTC. The chain uses TRBV6-6 and TRBJ1-2; D remains unclear. Germline V CDR1 and CDR2: MNHNY, SVGAGI (reference sequence). The CDR3 sequence is 13 residues long. Trimming left V 5 bases short and J 3 bases short, with 10 bases between.

The V gene is TRBV28, the J gene TRBJ2-2; 12 bases match TRBD2. CDR3 size: 18 residues. The V gene end was trimmed by 3 bases and the J gene end by 3 bases; junction bases not matched to a gene: 8. In germline, CDR1 is MDHEN, CDR2 SYDVKM. The CDR3 DNA sequence: TGTGCCAGCAGTTTCCCACTCGGACTAGCGGGACACACCGGGGAGCTGTTTTTT. Amino acid sequence: CASSFPLGLAGHTGELFF.

V and J are TRBV6-5 and TRBJ2-2; 9 bases line up with TRBD1. V gave up 10 bases and J gave up 3 bases; unmatched junction bases: 9. Germline V gene sequence: CDR1 MNHEY, CDR2 SVGAGI. This CDR3 has 15 residues. The CDR3 here is CAISTGGGDTGELFF. In nucleotides, the CDR3 is TGTGCCATTAGTACAGGGGGCGGGGACACCGGGGAGCTGTTTTTT.

CDR3 region: CASSLLGTGGQGEQYF. The CDR3 DNA sequence: TGTGCCAGCAGTCTCCTCGGGACAGGGGGCCAAGGCGAGCAGTACTTC. The chain recombines TRBV6-2 or TRBV6-3 with TRBJ2-7; 12 nucleotides align to TRBD1. The CDR3 runs to 16 residues. Germline CDR1 MNHEY, CDR2 SVGEGT. The junction had 11 bases not matched to a gene; V was cut back by 5 bases and J by 6 bases.

This chain uses TRBV19 with TRBJ1-2; perhaps TRBD1 as D (6 bases). Per the germline V gene, CDR1 is LNHDA and CDR2 is SQIVND (reference sequence). Trimming took off 8 bases at V and 8 bases at J, with 21 bases between the two ends. The CDR3 is 14 residues long. CDR3 amino acids: CASLTPGQPEGYTF. DNA of the CDR3: TGTGCCAGTCTCACCCCGGGACAACCGGAGGGCTACACCTTC.

The CDR3 sequence is CATSESINSYNEQFF. The CDR3 DNA reads TGTGCCACCAGTGAATCTATTAACTCCTACAATGAGCAGTTCTTC. V gene TRBV24-1 combines with J gene TRBJ2-1; D uncertain. V was trimmed by 4 bases and J by 0 bases, leaving 9 bases between them. Germline loops: CDR1 KGHDR, CDR2 SFDVKD. The CDR3 sequence is 15 residues long.

CDR3 amino acids: CASSLVYDRTSGAKNIQYF. The CDR3 nucleotides read TGTGCCAGCAGTTTGGTGTACGACCGGACTAGCGGTGCCAAAAACATTCAGTACTTC. The chain combines TRBV28 with TRBJ2-4; 10 bases are shared with TRBD2. This CDR3 is 19 amino acids long. CDR1 is MDHEN and CDR2 is SYDVKM in the germline V gene. The ends lost 3 bases at V and 1 base at J; junction bases unmatched: 12.

The chain couples TRBV5-4 to TRBJ2-1; tentatively, D is TRBD2 (6 bases). The ends were cut back, 4 bases at V and 5 bases at J, with 22 bases in the middle. CDR1 SGHNT and CDR2 YYREEE come from the germline V gene (reference sequence). This CDR3 region has 17 residues. CDR3 bases: TGTGCCAGCAGCGAACCTACTAGCACATCTTCCCACAATGAGCAGTTCTTC. Its protein is CASSEPTSTSSHNEQFF.

V usage is TRBV6-2 or TRBV6-3 and J usage is TRBJ1-5, with D tentatively TRBD1 (6 bases). There are 18 residues in the CDR3. The germline V gene has CDR1 MNHEY and CDR2 SVGEGT. Between the trimmed V and J ends, which lost 2 bases and 8 bases, there was a span of 25 bases. CDR3 loop: CASSYEIFVDTGLEPQHF. In nucleotides, the CDR3 is TGTGCCAGCAGTTACGAGATCTTTGTGGACACAGGGTTGGAGCCCCAGCATTTT.

The chain employs TRBV28 and TRBJ1-2; a possible D gene is TRBD1 (5 bases). The V gene lost 2 bases and the J gene lost 5 bases, with 9 bases spanning the gap. This CDR3 region has 13 residues. Germline CDR1 and CDR2: MDHEN and SYDVKM. In DNA, the CDR3 is TGTGCCAGCAGTTTAGGGCAGGGTTATGGCTACACCTTC. It is translated as CASSLGQGYGYTF.

The rearrangement uses TRBV2 and TRBJ2-3; 12 positions agree with TRBD2. The CDR3 has 15 residues. CDR1 is SNHLY and CDR2 is FYNNEI in the germline V gene. With V trimmed by 9 bases and J by 0 bases, 4 bases remained unmatched. The CDR3 sequence: CARETSGGSTDTQYF. The CDR3 DNA is TGTGCCAGGGAAACTAGCGGGGGGAGCACAGATACGCAGTATTTT.

The genes are TRBV7-2 and TRBJ2-2; 11 bases are a match to TRBD2. Germline loops: CDR1 SGHTA, CDR2 FQGNSA. There are 15 residues in the CDR3. The V segment lost 3 bases and the J segment 6 bases; nucleotides outside the gene matches: 3. This CDR3 reads CASSFTSGSAGELFF. Written as DNA, the CDR3 is TGTGCCAGCAGCTTCACTAGCGGGAGCGCCGGGGAGCTGTTTTTT.

As for this clone: Here the CDR3 omits its conserved ending phenylalanine or tryptophan, so a read error is the likely source. The limits of the CDR3 on the DNA are not certain, so only TCRdb's listed CDR3 is given. V and J are TRBV3-1 (or the pseudogene TRBV3-2) and TRBJ2-7; the table gives TRBD2 as D, unverified against the DNA. The CDR3 spans 10 amino acids, including both terminal residues. Germline CDR1 and CDR2: LGHDT and YNNKEL (reference sequence). This chain's CDR3 is CASSTPGLPS.

This rearrangement joins TRBV2 to TRBJ2-1; 8 bases line up with TRBD2. J gave up 7 bases and V 5 bases, and 7 bases lay outside the gene matches. CDR1 and CDR2 from the germline V gene are SNHLY and FYNNEI. The CDR3 length is 14 residues. Here the CDR3 reads CASSYSGTLNEQFF. In nucleotides, the CDR3 is TGTGCCAGCAGTTATAGCGGGACTCTAAATGAGCAGTTCTTC.

This clone appeared a single time. The chain recombines TRBV5-5 with TRBJ2-3; 9 bases map to TRBD2. CDR1 is SGHKS, CDR2 YYEKEE, per germline (reference sequence). The J segment lost 0 bases and the V segment lost 4 bases, leaving 6 bases of the junction unmatched. The CDR3 sequence is 16 residues long. CDR3 protein: CASSSLAGVSTDTQYF. The CDR3 nucleotides read TGTGCCAGCAGCAGCTTAGCGGGAGTGAGCACAGATACGCAGTATTTT.

The rearrangement joins TRBV19 to TRBJ2-7, with 9 nucleotides matching TRBD2. This CDR3 has 17 amino acids. Looked up from germline, CDR1 is LNHDA and CDR2 is SQIVND (reference sequence). V gave up 4 bases and J gave up 0 bases; unmatched junction bases: 10. CDR3 in DNA: TGTGCCAGTAGTACCCTTGGGCTAGCGGGGTCCTCCTACGAGCAGTACTTC. Encoded protein: CASSTLGLAGSSYEQYF. Looking up the rest from reference TRBV19 and TRBJ2-7 gives the full variable domain: DGGITQSPKYLFRKEGQNVTLSCEQNLNHDAMYWYRQDPGQGLRLIYYSQIVNDFQKGDIAEGYSVSREKKESFPLTVTSAQKNPTAFYLCASSTLGLAGSSYEQYFGPGTRLTVT.

The J gene is TRBJ2-1, the V gene TRBV5-1, with TRBD2 identical over 7 bases. The V and J ends lost 3 bases and 10 bases, in that order; junction bases with no gene match: 10. The CDR3 totals 14 residues. Germline lookup yields CDR1 SGHRS and CDR2 YFSETQ. For the CDR3, the DNA is TGCGCCAGCAGCTGGGAGCGGGACCGACCAGAGCAGTTCTTC. It is translated as CASSWERDRPEQFF.

V and J are TRBV11-2 and TRBJ2-3, with 9 bases matching TRBD2. Per germline, CDR1 SGHAT and CDR2 FQNNGV. V was clipped by 1 base and J by 0 bases; unmatched bases: 2. The CDR3 totals 16 residues. DNA for the CDR3: TGTGCCAGCAGCTTAGGCCTAGCGGGAAGCACAGATACGCAGTATTTT. Translation: CASSLGLAGSTDTQYF.

V gene TRBV3-1 (or the pseudogene TRBV3-2) combines with J gene TRBJ2-1, with 7 bases identical to TRBD1. This CDR3 has 18 residues. Unmatched junction bases numbered 11, after V lost 0 bases and J lost 3 bases. Per the germline V gene, CDR1 is LGHDT and CDR2 is YNNKEL (reference sequence). CDR3 in DNA: TGTGCCAGCAGCCAAGAAGATCGACAACGGACAGGCTACAATGAGCAGTTCTTC. Translated: CASSQEDRQRTGYNEQFF.

In its sample, this clone was seen a few times. J is TRBJ1-5 and V is TRBV6-2 or TRBV6-3; tentatively, D is TRBD1 (5 bases). Germline CDR1 and CDR2: MNHEY and SVGEGT. V shed 0 bases and J shed 5 bases, with 11 bases lying between them. The CDR3 runs 15 residues. CDR3 sequence reads: CASSYSSGTYQPQHF. The CDR3 bases are TGTGCCAGCAGTTACTCGTCAGGGACTTATCAGCCCCAGCATTTT.

The J gene is TRBJ2-6, the V gene TRBV5-1; 7 nucleotides line up with TRBD1. Germline V CDR1 and CDR2: SGHRS, YFSETQ. This CDR3 contains 17 residues. Trimming cost V 5 bases and J 4 bases; bases outside gene matches: 12. CDR3 residues: CASSQGQRFLGANVLTF. CDR3 nucleotide sequence: TGCGCCAGCAGTCAGGGACAGCGGTTTTTGGGGGCCAACGTCCTGACTTTC.